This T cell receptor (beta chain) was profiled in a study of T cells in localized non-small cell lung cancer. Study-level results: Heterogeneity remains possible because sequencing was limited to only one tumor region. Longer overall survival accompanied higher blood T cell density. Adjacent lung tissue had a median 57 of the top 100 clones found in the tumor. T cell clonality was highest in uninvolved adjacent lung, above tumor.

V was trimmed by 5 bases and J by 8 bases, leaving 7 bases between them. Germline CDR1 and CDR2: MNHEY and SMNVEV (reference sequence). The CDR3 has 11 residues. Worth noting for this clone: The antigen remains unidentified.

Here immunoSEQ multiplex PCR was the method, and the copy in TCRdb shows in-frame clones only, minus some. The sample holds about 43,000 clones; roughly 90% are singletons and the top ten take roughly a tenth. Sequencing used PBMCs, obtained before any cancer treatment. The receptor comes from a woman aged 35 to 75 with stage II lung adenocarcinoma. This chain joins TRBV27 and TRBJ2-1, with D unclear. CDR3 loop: CASSHSYEQFF. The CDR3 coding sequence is TGTGCCAGCAGTCATTCATATGAGCAGTTCTTC.